The sequence of this T cell receptor (beta chain) was determined in a study of T cells in Graves' hyperthyroidism and ophthalmopathy. Germline CDR1 and CDR2: MNHNS and SASEGT. The CDR3 has 11 residues. V lost 3 bases, J lost 9 bases, and 8 bases lay in between. Ten or more counts support this clonotype. Regions amplified from RNA transcripts were the TCR beta CDR3 regions. A first-round RT-PCR of the TCR CDR3 used the HTBI primer set. TCRdb re-called the multiplex PCR reads through MiXCR, storing one row per CDR3 protein. The data hold about 350,000 distinct CDR3 sequences, with 11% to 15% observed a single time.

The receptor was isolated from a woman between 25 and 40 years old with Graves' hyperthyroidism. Sequencing used blood. The rearrangement links TRBV6-1 to TRBJ1-1; D is unresolved. This chain's CDR3 is CASSEAPKAFF. The CDR3 DNA follows: TGTGCCAGCAGTGAGGCGCCGAAAGCTTTCTTT.